This T cell receptor beta chain originates from a study of cytomegalovirus exposure and HLA in healthy donors. Whole-study findings and limits: For most subjects, TCR beta sequences were reported to predict HLA-A and HLA-B alleles with accuracy. The study labeled 180 or so TCR beta chains cytomegalovirus-associated.

Germline V CDR1 and CDR2: SQVTM, ANQGSEA. The J segment lost 0 bases and the V segment lost 7 bases, leaving 14 bases of the junction unmatched. This CDR3 is built from 17 residues. The PCR made use of 60 Vbeta and 13 Jbeta primers. Clones were sequenced by immunoSEQ multiplex PCR, and TCRdb holds only the in-frame ones, with some missing. The table lists roughly 110,000 clones, more than 75% of them singletons. Concerning this clone: Antigen: not known.

This rearrangement joins TRBV29-1 to TRBJ2-3, with 9 bases matching TRBD2. The specimen sequenced was PBMCs. The sequence was obtained from a woman aged 40 to 49 in good health and CMV-seropositive. CDR3 coding DNA: TGCAGCGGGGGACCAAGCGGGGGGAGTGCTAGCACAGATACGCAGTATTTT. This codes for CSGGPSGGSASTDTQYF.